This is a list of T cell receptor beta chains from one sample in a study of identical twins. Each CDR3 protein is one row after TCRdb ran MiXCR on the 5' RACE reads. The sample yields under 450,000 distinct CDR3 sequences, under 20% seen once. Sequenced sample: naive T cells sorted from blood. These receptors came from a man aged 45-65 years in good health. CDR3s include the opening cysteine and the closing phenylalanine or tryptophan. The D gene is left open where the match is weak. Clone sizes are given selectively: once, few, many, or a class where the clone is expanded.

clone_size j_call v_call d_call cdr3_aa cdr3_nt
many TRBJ2-2 TRBV6-1 - CATGDRNTGELFF TGTGCCACGGGGGACAGAAACACCGGGGAGCTGTTTTTT
many TRBJ2-7 TRBV20-1 TRBD1 CSAFYRGRATYEQYF TGCAGTGCTTTTTACAGGGGGCGCGCGACCTACGAGCAGTACTTC
- TRBJ2-1 TRBV5-1 - CASRGRDGFNEQFF TGCGCCAGCAGGGGGCGGGATGGTTTCAATGAGCAGTTCTTC
few TRBJ2-1 TRBV7-2 TRBD1 CASSPIRDRVSFF TGTGCCAGCAGCCCGATAAGGGACAGGGTGTCGTTCTTC
many TRBJ1-6 TRBV10-3 - CAISESTGYSPLHF TGTGCCATCAGTGAGTCAACCGGGTATTCACCCCTCCACTTT
many TRBJ1-2 TRBV4-3 - CASSPNAQGNYGYTF TGCGCCAGCAGCCCCAATGCCCAGGGGAACTATGGCTACACCTTC
- TRBJ2-1 TRBV20-1 - CSACSPGSSYNEQFF TGCAGTGCTTGCTCACCTGGCAGCTCCTACAATGAGCAGTTCTTC
few TRBJ2-1 TRBV19 - CASSTHTRSEQFF TGTGCCAGTAGTACCCACACCCGGAGTGAGCAGTTCTTC
- TRBJ2-3 TRBV6-1 TRBD2 CASSRLALSTDTQYF TGTGCCAGCAGTCGACTAGCCCTAAGTACAGATACGCAGTATTTT
many TRBJ1-4 TRBV5-6 TRBD1 CASSADREGEKLFF TGTGCCAGCAGCGCGGACAGGGAAGGTGAAAAACTGTTTTTT
- TRBJ1-5 TRBV5-5 - CASSWGLTSNQPQHF TGTGCCAGCAGCTGGGGACTTACAAGCAATCAGCCCCAGCATTTT
few TRBJ2-7 TRBV20-1 - CSARDGIEYEQYF TGCAGTGCTAGAGACGGGATTGAATACGAGCAGTACTTC
many TRBJ1-2 TRBV29-1 - CSVPRQDGYTF TGCAGCGTTCCCCGACAGGATGGCTACACCTTC
few TRBJ2-3 TRBV10-3 - CAVGLQSTDTQYF TGTGCCGTAGGGCTACAAAGCACAGATACGCAGTATTTT
- TRBJ2-4 TRBV7-2 TRBD2 CASSPVAGGPGNIQYF TGTGCCAGCAGCCCCGTGGCGGGAGGGCCGGGAAACATTCAGTACTTC
- TRBJ1-6 TRBV27 - CASSTRSSYNSPLHF TGTGCCAGCAGTACAAGGAGCTCCTATAATTCACCCCTCCACTTT
many TRBJ2-5 TRBV5-1 - CASSFYKETQYF TGCGCCAGCAGCTTCTATAAAGAGACCCAGTACTTC
few TRBJ1-2 TRBV5-1 TRBD1 CASSARQGTLSSYGYTF TGCGCCAGCAGCGCACGACAGGGGACCCTCTCAAGCTATGGCTACACCTTC
many TRBJ2-1 TRBV7-9 TRBD1 CASSLAQGQGSYNEQFF TGTGCCAGCAGCTTAGCGCAAGGACAGGGATCCTACAATGAGCAGTTCTTC
few TRBJ2-3 TRBV20-1 - CSARTPTDTQYF TGCAGTGCCAGGACCCCCACAGATACGCAGTATTTT
many TRBJ2-7 TRBV29-1 - CSVELGPYEQYF TGCAGCGTTGAATTGGGACCCTACGAGCAGTACTTC
- TRBJ2-1 TRBV18 TRBD2 CASSPGGSNEQFF TGTGCCAGCTCACCGGGCGGGAGTAATGAGCAGTTCTTC
few TRBJ1-2 TRBV29-1 - CSVEWYYGYTF TGCAGCGTTGAATGGTACTATGGCTACACCTTC
few TRBJ2-1 TRBV15 - CATSGSTSSYNEQFF TGTGCCACCAGCGGATCCACTAGCTCCTACAATGAGCAGTTCTTC
few TRBJ1-6 TRBV15 - CATSPRDNPGSPLHF TGTGCCACCAGCCCACGGGACAATCCGGGGTCACCCCTCCACTTT
- TRBJ2-7 TRBV4-1 TRBD2 CASSPDTGGPYEQYF TGCGCCAGCAGCCCAGACACGGGGGGACCCTACGAGCAGTACTTC
many TRBJ2-5 TRBV29-1 - CSVERQGAGQETQYF TGCAGCGTTGAAAGGCAGGGAGCAGGACAAGAGACCCAGTACTTC
- TRBJ2-5 TRBV7-6 - CASSKGLGTQETQYF TGTGCCAGCAGCAAAGGCCTTGGGACTCAAGAGACCCAGTACTTC
- TRBJ2-5 TRBV11-2 - CASSQLAREGGRRETQYF TGTGCCAGCAGCCAACTAGCGCGAGAGGGGGGTCGTAGGGAGACCCAGTACTTC
few TRBJ2-3 TRBV15 TRBD1 CATSLDRGQADTQYF TGTGCCACCAGCTTAGACAGGGGGCAAGCAGATACGCAGTATTTT
- TRBJ2-7 TRBV7-6 TRBD2 CASSVGTSGSDYEQYF TGTGCCAGCAGCGTCGGGACTAGCGGGAGCGACTACGAGCAGTACTTC
many TRBJ2-7 TRBV28 - CASSSRRLAEQYF TGTGCCAGCTCTAGTCGGCGGCTCGCCGAGCAGTACTTC
few TRBJ1-2 TRBV4-3 - CASSQEAGTAYGYTF TGCGCCAGCAGCCAAGAGGCGGGGACGGCCTATGGCTACACCTTC
- TRBJ2-7 TRBV5-1 - CASSWRTEQYF TGCGCCAGCAGCTGGCGGACCGAGCAGTACTTC
- TRBJ2-7 TRBV19 - CASSHGLRVYSYEQYF TGTGCCAGTAGTCACGGCCTGCGGGTCTACTCCTACGAGCAGTACTTC
many TRBJ2-4 TRBV12-3/TRBV12-4 - CASSLGRTQNIQYF TGTGCCAGCAGTCTGGGACGAACTCAAAACATTCAGTACTTC
many TRBJ2-7 TRBV3-1 TRBD1 CASSESGTGVTYEQYF TGTGCCAGCAGCGAATCCGGGACAGGGGTTACCTACGAGCAGTACTTC
- TRBJ2-7 TRBV28 - CASTEGVEAYEQYF TGTGCCAGCACAGAAGGGGTCGAGGCCTACGAGCAGTACTTC
- TRBJ2-2 TRBV5-1 TRBD1 CASSLVQGARNGELFF TGCGCCAGCAGCTTGGTTCAGGGGGCGCGTAACGGGGAGCTGTTTTTT
- TRBJ2-2 TRBV12-3/TRBV12-4 - CASIPFGGHGGELFF TGTGCCAGCATCCCCTTCGGGGGGCACGGCGGGGAGCTGTTTTTT
many TRBJ2-1 TRBV27 TRBD2 CASSLRWTSGIYNEQFF TGTGCCAGCAGTTTACGGTGGACTAGCGGGATTTACAATGAGCAGTTCTTC
once TRBJ2-1 TRBV25-1 - CASSELWDSISYNEQFF TGTGCCAGCAGTGAATTGTGGGACTCAATCTCCTACAATGAGCAGTTCTTC
- TRBJ1-2 TRBV10-3 - CAIRTVVYGYTF TGTGCCATCAGAACCGTTGTGTATGGCTACACCTTC
- TRBJ2-1 TRBV4-3 TRBD2 CASSPEGLAGYNEQFF TGCGCCAGCAGCCCCGAGGGACTAGCGGGATACAATGAGCAGTTCTTC
- TRBJ2-5 TRBV5-1 TRBD2 CASSFGGGAYETQYF TGCGCCAGCAGCTTTGGCGGGGGGGCCTATGAGACCCAGTACTTC
many TRBJ2-5 TRBV6-5 - CASSYPSMWETQYF TGTGCCAGCAGTTACCCCTCGATGTGGGAGACCCAGTACTTC
- TRBJ2-7 TRBV3-1 - CASSQGVFTSYEQYF TGTGCCAGCAGTCAAGGAGTTTTTACCTCCTACGAGCAGTACTTC
- TRBJ2-5 TRBV28 - CASSFGNIQETQYF TGTGCCAGCAGTTTCGGTAATATCCAAGAGACCCAGTACTTC
- TRBJ1-5 TRBV12-3/TRBV12-4 TRBD1 CASSSRQGYNQPQHF TGTGCCAGCAGTTCCCGACAGGGCTACAATCAGCCCCAGCATTTT
few TRBJ1-1 TRBV7-6 TRBD1 CASSLGEQGEAFF TGTGCCAGCAGCTTAGGAGAACAGGGGGAAGCTTTCTTT